One sample yielded the 9 T cell receptor beta chains listed below, sequenced in a study of shared clonotypes between healthy human individuals. Assay: immunoSEQ multiplex PCR; the TCRdb copy retains only in-frame clones and omits some. The table shows 550,000 to 600,000 clones, with around three quarters occurring only once. The sample consisted of PBMCs. These TCRs come from a woman between 40 and 55 years old in good health. Some clones in this sample may be carry-over from other donors' samples.

V and J are TRBV19 and TRBJ2-7, with TRBD1 matching over 9 bases. V lost 5 bases, J lost 5 bases, and 7 bases stayed unmatched. This CDR3 is built from 14 residues. Germline V lookup: CDR1 LNHDA, CDR2 SQIVND (reference sequence). CDR3 sequence: CASSQGQGDHEQYF. The CDR3 DNA reads TGTGCCAGTAGTCAGGGACAGGGTGACCACGAGCAGTACTTC.

The gene calls are TRBV27 and TRBJ2-2, with D possibly being TRBD1 (6 bases). The CDR3 covers 15 residues. Germline V gene data show CDR1 as MNHEY and CDR2 as SMNVEV (reference sequence). The germline V and J ends were trimmed by 7 bases and 1 base, with 13 bases remaining between them. Written as DNA, the CDR3 is TGTGCCAGCACCCCCAGACAGGTGAACACCGGGGAGCTGTTTTTT. Its translation is CASTPRQVNTGELFF.

This clone came up a few times. The chain links TRBV28 to TRBJ2-7, with D perhaps matching TRBD2 (5 bases). The CDR3 has 15 residues. V dropped 6 bases and J dropped 4 bases, with 19 bases sitting between them. Germline lookup yields CDR1 MDHEN and CDR2 SYDVKM. As DNA, the CDR3 is TGTGCCAGCAGATTCCGGGATATAGCGTTATACGAGCAGTACTTC. It specifies CASRFRDIALYEQYF.

The chain carries TRBV7-6 and TRBJ1-4; D not certain. Per germline, CDR1 SGHVS and CDR2 FNYEAQ. With 5 bases removed from V and 8 bases from J, the gap between germline ends came to 18 bases. The CDR3 totals 15 residues. The CDR3 spells CASSHLVGKGEKLFF. The CDR3 DNA follows: TGTGCCAGCAGCCACCTGGTCGGAAAGGGAGAAAAACTGTTTTTT.

This sequence joins TRBV5-8 and TRBJ2-1, with 8 positions matching TRBD2. Germline CDR1 is SGHTS and CDR2 is YDEGEE. V lost 1 base to trimming and J lost 6 bases; unmatched junction nucleotides: 3. CDR3 length equals 14 residues. The CDR3 sequence: CASSLRTSGNEQFF. CDR3 sequence (DNA): TGTGCCAGCAGCTTGCGCACTAGCGGCAATGAGCAGTTCTTC.

V is TRBV19 and J is TRBJ2-7; D possibly corresponds to TRBD1 (6 bases). V was cut by 4 bases and J by 0 bases, with 7 bases left in between. The CDR3 is made up of 13 amino acids. CDR1 is LNHDA, CDR2 SQIVND, per germline (reference sequence). The CDR3 DNA follows: TGTGCCAGTAGTAAGGACAGCTCCTACGAGCAGTACTTC. Translating it yields CASSKDSSYEQYF.

CDR3 residues: CASSLEASNQPQHF. Written as DNA, the CDR3 is TGCGCCAGCAGCTTGGAAGCGAGCAATCAGCCCCAGCATTTT. The rearrangement joins TRBV5-1 to TRBJ1-5; D gene ambiguous. The CDR3 is made up of 14 amino acids. CDR1 is SGHRS and CDR2 is YFSETQ in the germline V gene. V was shortened by 0 bases and J by 1 base, with 5 bases between the two germline ends.

Remarks on this clone: Other DNA sequences from this sample encode an identical CDR3 as well. This chain uses TRBV11-2 with TRBJ1-2; D perhaps matches TRBD1 (5 bases). Trimming took 4 bases from V and 5 from J, leaving 17 bases between them. The germline gives CDR1 SGHAT, CDR2 FQNNGV. This CDR3 is built from 15 residues. For the CDR3, the DNA is TGTGCCAGCAGCTGGGGGTTTGACAGCCTATATGGCTACACCTTC. Translation: CASSWGFDSLYGYTF. The full variable domain, completed using reference TRBV11-2 and TRBJ1-2, is EAGVAQSPRYKIIEKRQSVAFWCNPISGHATLYWYQQILGQGPKLLIQFQNNGVVDDSQLPKDRFSAERLKGVDSTLKIQPAKLEDSAVYLCASSWGFDSLYGYTFGSGTRLTVV.

The chain recombines TRBV7-8 with TRBJ2-1, with D unresolved. V shed 8 bases and J shed 3 bases, with 5 bases lying between them. CDR3 length: 11 residues. Germline CDR1 is SGHVS and CDR2 is FQNEAQ. CDR3 DNA: TGTGCCAGCGGGTACTACAATGAGCAGTTCTTC. It yields the protein CASGYYNEQFF.